These 22 T cell receptor beta chains came from one sample sequenced in a study of blood T cell repertoires in COVID-19. Measured with immunoSEQ multiplex PCR; TCRdb has only the in-frame clones, and not every one. The repertoire holds just under 250,000 clones, with 85% to 90% as singletons. Material: PBMCs or T cells enriched from blood (not recorded which). Receptors were obtained from a woman between 25 and 40 years old who had recovered from COVID-19.

J is TRBJ2-2 and V is TRBV7-9; 7 nucleotides match TRBD1. V gave up 5 bases and J gave up 2 bases; unmatched junction bases: 8. This CDR3 has 16 amino acids. The germline gives CDR1 SEHNR, CDR2 FQNEAQ (reference sequence). The CDR3 sequence: CASSAPGQRNTGELFF. As DNA, the CDR3 is TGTGCCAGCAGCGCTCCGGGACAGAGAAACACCGGGGAGCTGTTTTTT. Variable domain in full (rest from reference TRBV7-9 and TRBJ2-2): DTGVSQNPRHKITKRGQNVTFRCDPISEHNRLYWYRQTLGQGPEFLTYFQNEAQLEKSRLLSDRFSAERPKGSFSTLEIQRTEQGDSAMYLCASSAPGQRNTGELFFGEGSRLTVL.

This clone is a singleton in its sample. The chain recombines TRBV7-8 with TRBJ2-1, with TRBD2 identical over 12 bases. The CDR3 has 15 residues. The junction had 3 bases not matched to a gene; V was cut back by 1 base and J by 8 bases. Germline loops: CDR1 SGHVS, CDR2 FQNEAQ. The CDR3 DNA is TGTGCCAGCAGCTTAGGGACTAGCGGGACCCATGAGCAGTTCTTC. Its protein is CASSLGTSGTHEQFF.

The rearrangement uses TRBV7-2 and TRBJ2-7; 9 bases match TRBD1. From germline, CDR1 is SGHTA and CDR2 FQGNSA. CDR3 length: 13 residues. V gave up 4 bases and J gave up 9 bases; unmatched junction bases: 7. The CDR3 region has the DNA TGTGCCAGCAGCTCCGGACAGGGGATCGGGCAGTACTTC. Amino acid sequence: CASSSGQGIGQYF.

V is TRBV7-9 and J is TRBJ1-4, with D perhaps matching TRBD1 (5 bases). The CDR3 is 14 amino acids. Germline values: CDR1 SEHNR, CDR2 FQNEAQ (reference sequence). V was trimmed by 3 bases and J by 7 bases, leaving 12 bases between them. The CDR3 here is CASSLAQVGEKLFF. CDR3 in DNA: TGTGCCAGCAGCTTGGCACAGGTGGGTGAAAAACTGTTTTTT.

The rearrangement uses TRBV6-1 and TRBJ2-1, with D possibly being TRBD2 (5 bases). Trimming pared 6 bases from V and 7 bases from J, leaving 22 bases between. CDR3 length: 16 residues. Germline-derived CDR1 and CDR2 are MNHNS and SASEGT. CDR3 nucleotide sequence: TGTGCCAGCAGGGAAACTGGACTTCCCCTTGGGAATGAGCAGTTCTTC. This sequence encodes CASRETGLPLGNEQFF.

The chain has TRBV7-9 and TRBJ2-7; D perhaps matches TRBD2 (6 bases). CDR3 length: 12 amino acids. Germline assignment: CDR1 SEHNR and CDR2 FQNEAQ (reference sequence). The V gene lost 10 bases and the J gene lost 3 bases, with 13 bases spanning the gap. The CDR3 sequence is CATRGGGYEQYF. The CDR3 DNA sequence: TGTGCCACTAGGGGAGGCGGCTACGAGCAGTACTTC.

This clone was detected a few times. V and J are TRBV24-1 and TRBJ1-5; D unresolved. Germline V gene sequence: CDR1 KGHDR, CDR2 SFDVKD. The V gene lost 9 bases and the J gene lost 2 bases, with 10 bases spanning the gap. The CDR3 length is 13 residues. Here the CDR3 DNA reads TGTGCCACCGGGCAGATAGGCAATCAGCCCCAGCATTTT. Translating it yields CATGQIGNQPQHF.

The rearrangement links TRBV6-2 or TRBV6-3 to TRBJ2-3; 7 bases map to TRBD2. The CDR3 sequence is 14 residues long. Germline loops: CDR1 MNHEY, CDR2 SVGEGT. The V and J ends lost 5 bases and 6 bases, in that order; junction bases with no gene match: 8. CDR3 DNA: TGTGCCAGCAGTCTTGGACTAGTGGGGGATACGCAGTATTTT. This encodes CASSLGLVGDTQYF.

This chain joins TRBV9 and TRBJ2-1; 10 bases fit TRBD1. Losses at the gene ends were 3 bases for V and 1 base for J; bases not matched to a gene: 4. From germline, CDR1 is SGDLS and CDR2 YYNGEE. The CDR3 covers 16 residues. CDR3 protein: CASSGRQGASYNEQFF. In DNA form, the CDR3 reads TGTGCCAGCAGCGGACGACAGGGGGCTTCCTACAATGAGCAGTTCTTC.

There are a few counts of this clone. V is TRBV6-2 or TRBV6-3 and J is TRBJ1-5; D uncertain. The CDR3 spans 15 residues. Germline assignment: CDR1 MNHEY and CDR2 SVGEGT. Deletions cut 2 bases from V and 5 bases from J, with 13 bases between. DNA for the CDR3: TGTGCCAGCAGTTACACGGGAGGAGGGCATCAGCCCCAGCATTTT. It specifies CASSYTGGGHQPQHF.

The CDR3 DNA reads TGCGCCAGCAGCGTACAATCCGGGACTAGCGGGAGGAACACCGGGGAGCTGTTTTTT. Its translation: CASSVQSGTSGRNTGELFF. J is TRBJ2-2 and V is TRBV5-1; 14 bases map to TRBD2. Germline lookup yields CDR1 SGHRS and CDR2 YFSETQ. This CDR3 has 19 residues. V gave up 4 bases and J gave up 1 base; unmatched junction bases: 9.

CDR3 nucleotide sequence: TGTGCCAGCAGTATAGGACAGGGACAAGCTTTCTTT. Its protein is CASSIGQGQAFF. This sequence joins TRBV25-1 and TRBJ1-1, with TRBD1 identical over 8 bases. The CDR3 sequence is 12 residues long. The ends lost 5 bases at V and 9 bases at J; junction bases unmatched: 5. Germline values: CDR1 MGHDK, CDR2 SYGVNS. Full variable domain (remainder filled in from reference TRBV25-1 and TRBJ1-1): EADIYQTPRYLVIGTGKKITLECSQTMGHDKMYWYQQDPGMELHLIHYSYGVNSTEKGDLSSESTVSRIRTEHFPLTLESARPSHTSQYLCASSIGQGQAFFGQGTRLTVV.

V is TRBV15 and J is TRBJ2-1, with 9 bases matching TRBD2. The V gene's germline CDR1 is LNHNV and CDR2 YYDKDF (reference sequence). CDR3 length: 16 residues. J gave up 4 bases and V 1 base, and 5 bases lay outside the gene matches. The CDR3, as DNA: TGTGCCACCAGCAGAGGGGGCGCGGGAGGGTACAATGAGCAGTTCTTC. Translation: CATSRGGAGGYNEQFF.

V gene TRBV5-1 combines with J gene TRBJ1-5, with 7 bases identical to TRBD1. This CDR3 spans 15 amino acids. Trimming removed 0 bases from V and 5 bases from J; junction bases left unmatched: 5. Germline CDR1 reads SGHRS; CDR2 reads YFSETQ. CDR3 nucleotide sequence: TGCGCCAGCAGCTTGGCCGGGACAGCCTATCAGCCCCAGCATTTT. Its translation: CASSLAGTAYQPQHF.

The chain links TRBV7-8 to TRBJ1-2; a possible D gene is TRBD1 (6 bases). The V gene's germline CDR1 is SGHVS and CDR2 FQNEAQ. The V and J ends lost 4 bases and 7 bases respectively, with 13 bases between them. The CDR3 extends over 13 amino acids. This CDR3 reads CASSSSGTFGYTF. The CDR3 bases are TGTGCCAGCAGCTCTTCCGGGACATTTGGCTACACCTTC.

This sequence joins TRBV9 and TRBJ1-6; D is unresolved. The CDR3 contains 12 residues. V lost 0 bases and J lost 13, with 8 bases in between. Germline loops: CDR1 SGDLS, CDR2 YYNGEE. CDR3: CASSVGTAPLHF. The CDR3 DNA reads TGTGCCAGCAGCGTAGGAACAGCTCCCCTCCACTTT.

The chain carries TRBV4-2 and TRBJ2-7; 10 positions agree with TRBD1. This CDR3 is built from 16 residues. J gave up 5 bases and V 3 bases, and 10 bases lay outside the gene matches. Germline V lookup: CDR1 LGHNA, CDR2 YNFKEQ. The CDR3: CASSQPRQGALHEQYF. The CDR3 region has the DNA TGTGCCAGCAGCCAGCCCCGACAGGGGGCTTTACACGAGCAGTACTTC.

The chain links TRBV7-2 to TRBJ1-6; no reliable D call. V lost 4 bases and J 11 bases, leaving 12 bases between the germline ends. Germline V gene sequence: CDR1 SGHTA, CDR2 FQGNSA. This CDR3 is built from 13 residues. The CDR3 DNA is TGTGCCAGCAGCTCTACTAAGGTCCCACCCCTCCACTTT. Protein product: CASSSTKVPPLHF.

The chain uses TRBV30 and TRBJ1-1; D is unclear. Trimming removed 3 bases at V and 0 bases at J, with 8 bases between. The CDR3 has 13 amino acids. In germline, CDR1 is GTSNPN, CDR2 SVGIG (reference sequence). The CDR3: CAWRELMNTEAFF. CDR3 in DNA: TGTGCCTGGAGAGAACTCATGAACACTGAAGCTTTCTTT.

This rearrangement joins TRBV7-3 to TRBJ1-1; D gene unclear. The CDR3 totals 13 residues. Trimming cost V 7 bases and J 0 bases, with 9 bases left between them. CDR1 and CDR2 (germline): SGHTA, FQGTGA. CDR3: CASKEGLNTEAFF. The CDR3 bases are TGTGCCAGCAAAGAGGGCTTGAACACTGAAGCTTTCTTT.

The rearrangement uses TRBV19 and TRBJ2-7; tentative D call: TRBD2 (7 bases). CDR1 is LNHDA, CDR2 SQIVND, per germline (reference sequence). The V end was cut by 4 bases, the J end by 7 bases, with 20 bases between. The CDR3 is 15 residues long. CDR3 protein: CASSTPEGGAREQYF. The DNA for the CDR3 is TGTGCCAGTAGTACCCCCGAGGGGGGGGCGAGGGAGCAGTACTTC.

This chain links TRBV7-9 with TRBJ1-5; a possible D gene is TRBD1 (6 bases). The CDR3 runs 15 residues. Trimming took 1 base from V and 2 from J, leaving 9 bases between them. Germline-derived CDR1 and CDR2 are SEHNR and FQNEAQ (reference sequence). The CDR3 sequence is CASSLEGVGNQPQHF. The CDR3 bases are TGTGCCAGCAGCTTAGAGGGGGTAGGCAATCAGCCCCAGCATTTT.